The next 27 T cell receptor beta chains were all read from a single sample in a study of chemoradiotherapy in HPV16-positive cancers. The assay was immunoSEQ multiplex PCR, and TCRdb's table has in-frame clones only and misses some. The sample contains about 29,000 clones, approximately 90% of which appear only once. The sequencing here drew on blood, taken from a patient who underwent chemoradiotherapy. Receptor source: a human donor with HPV-associated anogenital cancer.

The sample holds one count of this clone. The CDR3 here is CASSERRSRGNQPQHF. CDR3 in DNA: TGTGCCAGCAGTGAAAGGCGGTCGAGGGGCAATCAGCCCCAGCATTTT. V usage is TRBV2 and J usage is TRBJ1-5; D is unresolved. From germline, CDR1 is SNHLY and CDR2 FYNNEI. The ends were cut back, 2 bases at V and 2 bases at J, with 13 bases in the middle. The CDR3 length is 16 residues.

The chain couples TRBV16 to TRBJ1-1, with D possibly matching TRBD1 (6 bases). The CDR3 runs 15 residues. The germline CDR1 and CDR2 sequences are KGHSY and FQNENV. Trimming took off 3 bases at V and 7 bases at J, with 18 bases between the two ends. CDR3 coding DNA: TGTGCCAGCAGCCAGAGTACAGGGTGGAGTGGTGAAGCTTTCTTT. Protein: CASSQSTGWSGEAFF.

The chain recombines TRBV7-2 with TRBJ2-5; D remains ambiguous. Germline V gene sequence: CDR1 SGHTA, CDR2 FQGNSA. The V end was cut by 1 base, the J end by 2 bases, with 5 bases between. The CDR3 extends over 13 amino acids. The CDR3 loop reads CASSLGPQETQYF. CDR3 nucleotide sequence: TGTGCCAGCAGCTTAGGGCCTCAAGAGACCCAGTACTTC.

The chain couples TRBV6-1 to TRBJ2-7; 8 nucleotides agree with TRBD1. CDR3 length: 15 amino acids. Looked up from germline, CDR1 is MNHNS and CDR2 is SASEGT. With V trimmed by 4 bases and J by 0 bases, 5 bases remained unmatched. This CDR3 is CASSGRQGASYEQYF. The CDR3 coding sequence is TGTGCCAGCAGTGGCCGGCAGGGGGCCTCCTACGAGCAGTACTTC.

This chain uses TRBV11-2 with TRBJ1-4; unclear D gene. The CDR3 is 17 amino acids. The V end lost 4 bases, the J end lost 0 bases, and 15 bases lay between the germline ends. Germline V gene sequence: CDR1 SGHAT, CDR2 FQNNGV. CDR3 DNA sequence: TGTGCCAGCAGCTCGAGAGTCCGGACCGCAACTAATGAAAAACTGTTTTTT. Its translation: CASSSRVRTATNEKLFF.

V and J are TRBV7-2 and TRBJ2-3, with unresolved D. The CDR3 sequence is 13 residues long. From germline, CDR1 is SGHTA and CDR2 FQGNSA. V was cut by 5 bases and J by 4 bases, with 10 bases left in between. This CDR3 reads CASSPGPADTQYF. DNA for the CDR3: TGTGCCAGCAGCCCCGGACCAGCAGATACGCAGTATTTT.

The table lists this clone with a few counts. The chain recombines TRBV18 with TRBJ1-1; TRBD1 matches at 8 bases. The CDR3 extends over 14 amino acids. J lost 1 base, V lost 5 bases, and 3 bases had no gene match. Per the germline V gene, CDR1 is KGHSH and CDR2 is LQKENI. The CDR3 here is CASSYQGANTEAFF. DNA of the CDR3: TGTGCCAGCTCATATCAGGGGGCGAACACTGAAGCTTTCTTT.

This clone occurred a few times. The chain joins TRBV27 to TRBJ2-7; D could derive from TRBD1 or TRBD2 (5 bases each). The CDR3 totals 14 residues. The germline V gene encodes CDR1 MNHEY and CDR2 SMNVEV (reference sequence). V lost 2 bases to trimming and J lost 4 bases, with 12 bases between them. The chain's CDR3 is CASSLVGEWYEQYF. CDR3 DNA: TGTGCCAGCAGTTTAGTGGGGGAGTGGTACGAGCAGTACTTC.

This rearrangement joins TRBV5-6 to TRBJ1-2; 12 bases are shared with TRBD1. This CDR3 has 16 residues. V lost 2 bases, J lost 8 bases, and 10 bases stayed unmatched. In germline, CDR1 is SGHDT, CDR2 YYEEEE. CDR3 sequence reads: CASSLNRDRGLGGYTF. The CDR3, as DNA: TGTGCCAGCAGCTTAAATAGGGACAGGGGGCTTGGAGGCTACACCTTC.

This rearrangement joins TRBV7-8 to TRBJ1-1; 11 nucleotides line up with TRBD1. This CDR3 has 15 residues. Germline-derived CDR1 and CDR2 are SGHVS and FQNEAQ. Trimming cost V 5 bases and J 4 bases; bases outside gene matches: 6. This CDR3 is CASSLAGTGGTEAFF. CDR3 DNA sequence: TGTGCCAGCAGCCTTGCCGGGACAGGGGGCACTGAAGCTTTCTTT.

J is TRBJ1-1 and V is TRBV2, with D possibly TRBD1 on 5 matching bases. CDR1 is SNHLY and CDR2 is FYNNEI in the germline V gene. Trimming removed 4 bases at V and 1 base at J, with 7 bases between. This CDR3 has 13 amino acids. CDR3 bases: TGTGCCAGCAGTGGACAGAGGAACACTGAAGCTTTCTTT. Its protein is CASSGQRNTEAFF.

The rearrangement joins TRBV6-5 to TRBJ2-3; D remains unclear. Per the germline V gene, CDR1 is MNHEY and CDR2 is SVGAGI. Trimming cost V 0 bases and J 8 bases, with 6 bases left between them. This CDR3 spans 12 amino acids. CDR3 amino acids: CASSYSKVTQYF. CDR3 coding DNA: TGTGCCAGCAGTTACTCGAAAGTTACGCAGTATTTT.

V is TRBV4-1 and J is TRBJ2-1, with 11 bases lining up with TRBD2. The length of the CDR3 is 17 residues. Per the germline V gene, CDR1 is MGHRA and CDR2 is YSYEKL. Trimming removed 4 bases from V and 3 bases from J; junction bases left unmatched: 8. The CDR3 bases are TGCGCCAGCAGCCTTACCGGACTAGCGGGTCACTACAATGAGCAGTTCTTC. The encoded protein is CASSLTGLAGHYNEQFF.

The rearrangement joins TRBV6-5 to TRBJ2-4; no definite D call. The CDR3 is 15 residues long. Per the germline V gene, CDR1 is MNHEY and CDR2 is SVGAGI. Trimming took off 5 bases at V and 0 bases at J, with 11 bases between the two ends. CDR3 sequence (DNA): TGTGCCAGCAGTACCTACAGTCTAGCCAAAAACATTCAGTACTTC. Translating gives CASSTYSLAKNIQYF.

This clone came up a few times. The genes are TRBV6-5 and TRBJ1-2, with a possible D match to TRBD1 (5 bases). V was pared by 2 bases and J by 6 bases, with 13 bases between. The CDR3 covers 14 residues. Germline CDR1 and CDR2: MNHEY and SVGAGI. CDR3 bases: TGTGCCAGCAGTTACACAGGAGATGGGAATGGCTACACCTTC. Amino acids: CASSYTGDGNGYTF.

The gene calls are TRBV18 and TRBJ2-2, with D perhaps TRBD1 (6 bases). V was clipped by 2 bases and J by 5 bases, with 12 bases between them. The CDR3 sequence is 15 residues long. Germline lookup yields CDR1 KGHSH and CDR2 LQKENI. The CDR3 is CASSPAGAETGELFF. CDR3 DNA: TGTGCCAGCTCACCAGCAGGGGCAGAGACCGGGGAGCTGTTTTTT. The full variable domain, in which reference TRBV18 and TRBJ2-2 provide the parts outside the CDR3, is NAGVMQNPRHLVRRRGQEARLRCSPMKGHSHVYWYRQLPEEGLKFMVYLQKENIIDESGMPKERFSAEFPKEGPSILRIQQVVRGDSAAYFCASSPAGAETGELFFGEGSRLTVL.

The chain recombines TRBV4-1 with TRBJ2-2, with a possible D match to TRBD1 (5 bases). CDR1 is MGHRA and CDR2 is YSYEKL in the germline V gene. The CDR3 spans 16 residues. Trimming cost V 1 base and J 0 bases, with 9 bases left between them. This CDR3 is CASSQGYRTNTGELFF. The CDR3 bases are TGCGCCAGCAGCCAAGGTTACAGGACGAACACCGGGGAGCTGTTTTTT.

This rearrangement joins TRBV5-1 to TRBJ1-1, with D possibly matching TRBD1 (5 bases). Trimming removed 1 base at V and 13 bases at J, with 14 bases between. Germline V gives CDR1 SGHRS, CDR2 YFSETQ. The CDR3 loop spans 12 amino acids. CDR3 coding DNA: TGCGCCAGCAGCTTGATGAGGGGCCAAGATTTCTTT. This gives the protein CASSLMRGQDFF.

Turning to this clone: At one boundary the junction diverges from the germline segment, which might be a read error. The V and J genes are TRBV7-7 and TRBJ2-2; 8 bases are a match to TRBD1. The CDR3 is made up of 16 amino acids. The germline V gene encodes CDR1 SSHAT and CDR2 FNYEAQ (reference sequence). Here the CDR3 reads CASSSPGGVNTGELFF. The CDR3 region has the DNA TGTGCTAGCAGCTCCCCAGGGGGCGTGAACACCGGGGAGCTGTTTTTT. Combining the CDR3 with reference TRBV7-7 and TRBJ2-2 gives the whole variable domain GAGVSQSPRYKVTKRGQDVTLRCDPISSHATLYWYQQALGQGPEFLTYFNYEAQPDKSGLPSDRFSAERPEGSISTLTIQRTEQRDSAMYRCASSSPGGVNTGELFFGEGSRLTVL.

Points on this clone: Likely a read error: the CDR3 ends without its conserved phenylalanine or tryptophan. The chain combines TRBV18 with TRBJ1-4; TRBD1 matches at 7 bases. This CDR3 region has 13 residues. The V and J ends lost 3 bases and 6 bases, in that order; junction bases with no gene match: 1. Germline CDR1 reads KGHSH; CDR2 reads LQKENI. DNA for the CDR3: TGTGCCAGCTCACCCCAGGGGGATGAAAAACTGTTTGTT. Protein product: CASSPQGDEKLFV.

The rearrangement uses TRBV2 and TRBJ2-2; D remains unclear. The CDR3 consists of 12 residues. CDR1 is SNHLY and CDR2 is FYNNEI in the germline V gene. Trimming stripped 5 bases from V and 5 bases from J, with 6 bases between. The CDR3 protein is CASSPPTGELFF. CDR3 coding DNA: TGTGCCAGCAGTCCCCCAACCGGGGAGCTGTTTTTT.

The chain links TRBV5-1 to TRBJ1-1; D might be TRBD1 (5 bases). Per germline, CDR1 SGHRS and CDR2 YFSETQ. Trimming took off 4 bases at V and 6 bases at J, with 19 bases between the two ends. CDR3 length: 15 amino acids. CDR3 residues: CASSRSPGEVAEAFF. The CDR3 DNA reads as TGCGCCAGCAGCCGGAGCCCGGGGGAAGTTGCTGAAGCTTTCTTT.

The V call is TRBV7-3, the J call TRBJ2-2; 8 bases fit TRBD1. This CDR3 spans 15 amino acids. After removal of 4 bases from V and 4 bases from J, the junction contained 5 bases not matched to a gene. Germline CDR1 is SGHTA and CDR2 is FQGTGA. The CDR3 nucleotides are TGTGCCAGCAGCTCGGACAGGGCGGGCACCGGGGAGCTGTTTTTT. Protein sequence: CASSSDRAGTGELFF.

This sequence joins TRBV12-5 and TRBJ2-1; D might be TRBD2 (7 bases). Germline V gives CDR1 LGHNT, CDR2 FRNRAP. The CDR3 has 15 residues. The V and J ends lost 7 bases and 8 bases respectively, with 21 bases between them. CDR3 DNA: TGTGCTAGTGCCCTGTGGGGAGCGGGACACTATGAGCAGTTCTTC. Translated, it gives CASALWGAGHYEQFF.

With respect to this clone: Additional DNA sequences in this sample encode the identical CDR3. The J gene is TRBJ2-2, the V gene TRBV5-1, with 7 positions matching TRBD1. CDR1 and CDR2 from the germline V gene are SGHRS and YFSETQ. Trimming removed 0 bases from V and 1 base from J; junction bases left unmatched: 3. This CDR3 spans 16 amino acids. CDR3 region: CASSLGRTGNTGELFF. The CDR3 DNA follows: TGCGCCAGCAGCTTGGGCCGGACAGGGAACACCGGGGAGCTGTTTTTT.

This clone has just one count. V and J are TRBV27 and TRBJ1-4, with 10 nucleotides matching TRBD1. V shed 4 bases, J shed 8 bases, and the junction held 7 bases outside the gene matches. Germline assignment: CDR1 MNHEY and CDR2 SMNVEV (reference sequence). CDR3 size: 15 residues. In DNA form, the CDR3 reads TGTGCCAGCAGTTCCACGGGACAGGGGCAGGAAAAACTGTTTTTT. Protein: CASSSTGQGQEKLFF.

The V gene is TRBV30, the J gene TRBJ1-6, with a tentative D call TRBD1 (5 bases). The CDR3 spans 14 residues. V shed 2 bases and J shed 3 bases, with 8 bases lying between them. From germline, CDR1 is GTSNPN and CDR2 SVGIG (reference sequence). The chain's CDR3 is CAWSTGDYNSPLHF. In nucleotides, the CDR3 is TGTGCCTGGAGTACAGGAGACTATAATTCACCCCTCCACTTT. Filled out from reference TRBV30 and TRBJ1-6, the complete variable domain reads SQTIHQWPATLVQPVGSPLSLECTVEGTSNPNLYWYRQAAGRGLQLLFYSVGIGQISSEVPQNLSASRPQDRQFILSSKKLLLSDSGFYLCAWSTGDYNSPLHFGNGTRLTVT.